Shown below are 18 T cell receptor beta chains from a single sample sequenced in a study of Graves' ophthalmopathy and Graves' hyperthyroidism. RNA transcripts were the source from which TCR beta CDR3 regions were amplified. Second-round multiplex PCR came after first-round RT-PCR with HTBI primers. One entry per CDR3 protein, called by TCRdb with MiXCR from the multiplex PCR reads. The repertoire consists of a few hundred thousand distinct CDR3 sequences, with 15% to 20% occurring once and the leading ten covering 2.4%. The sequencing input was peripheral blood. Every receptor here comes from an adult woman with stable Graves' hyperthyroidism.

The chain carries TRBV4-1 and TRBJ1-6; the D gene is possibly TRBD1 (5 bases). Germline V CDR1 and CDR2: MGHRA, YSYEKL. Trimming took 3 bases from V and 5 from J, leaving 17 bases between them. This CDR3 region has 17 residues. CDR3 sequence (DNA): TGCGCCAGCAGCCAGGGGAGACGGGGCGCCGATAATTCACCCCTCCACTTT. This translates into CASSQGRRGADNSPLHF.

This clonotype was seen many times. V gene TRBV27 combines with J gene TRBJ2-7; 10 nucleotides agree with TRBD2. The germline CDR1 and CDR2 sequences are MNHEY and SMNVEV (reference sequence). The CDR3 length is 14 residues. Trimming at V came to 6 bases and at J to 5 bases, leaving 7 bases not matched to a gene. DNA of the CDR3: TGTGCCAGCAGGCCGGGACTAGCGTCCCACGAGCAGTACTTC. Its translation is CASRPGLASHEQYF.

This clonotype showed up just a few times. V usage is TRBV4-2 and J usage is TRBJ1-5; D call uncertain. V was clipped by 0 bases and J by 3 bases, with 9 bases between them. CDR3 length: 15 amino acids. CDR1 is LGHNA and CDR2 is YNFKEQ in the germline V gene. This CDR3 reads CASSQEHKFNQPQHF. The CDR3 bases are TGTGCCAGCAGCCAAGAGCACAAATTCAATCAGCCCCAGCATTTT.

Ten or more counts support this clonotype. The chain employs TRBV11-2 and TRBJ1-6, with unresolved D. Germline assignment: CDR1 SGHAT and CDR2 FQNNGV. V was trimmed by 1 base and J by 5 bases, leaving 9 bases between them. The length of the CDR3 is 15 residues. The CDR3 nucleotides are TGTGCCAGCAGCTTAGTAGGCAGGAATAATTCACCCCTCCACTTT. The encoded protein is CASSLVGRNNSPLHF.

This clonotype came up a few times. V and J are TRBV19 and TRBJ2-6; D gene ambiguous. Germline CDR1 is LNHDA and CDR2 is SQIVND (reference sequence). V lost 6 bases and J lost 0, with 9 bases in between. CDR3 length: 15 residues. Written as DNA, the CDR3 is TGTGCCAGTAGGCAGACAAGCTCTGGGGCCAACGTCCTGACTTTC. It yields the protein CASRQTSSGANVLTF.

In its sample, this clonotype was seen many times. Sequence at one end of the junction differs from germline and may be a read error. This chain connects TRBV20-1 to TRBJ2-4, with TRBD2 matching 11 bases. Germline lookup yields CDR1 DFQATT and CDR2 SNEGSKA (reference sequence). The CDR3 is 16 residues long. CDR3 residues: CSARSLSGRAVNIKYF. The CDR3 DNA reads TGCAGTGCTAGATCCCTTAGCGGGAGGGCAGTGAACATTAAGTACTTC.

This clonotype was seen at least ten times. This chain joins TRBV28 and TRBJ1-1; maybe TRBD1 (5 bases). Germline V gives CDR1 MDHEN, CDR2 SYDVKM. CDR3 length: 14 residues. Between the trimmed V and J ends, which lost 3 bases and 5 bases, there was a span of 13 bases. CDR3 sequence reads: CASSLRQFGTEAFF. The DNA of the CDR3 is TGTGCCAGCAGTTTGAGACAGTTTGGGACTGAAGCTTTCTTT. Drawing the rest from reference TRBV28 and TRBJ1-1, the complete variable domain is DVKVTQSSRYLVKRTGEKVFLECVQDMDHENMFWYRQDPGLGLRLIYFSYDVKMKEKGDIPEGYSVSREKKERFSLILESASTNQTSMYLCASSLRQFGTEAFFGQGTRLTVV.

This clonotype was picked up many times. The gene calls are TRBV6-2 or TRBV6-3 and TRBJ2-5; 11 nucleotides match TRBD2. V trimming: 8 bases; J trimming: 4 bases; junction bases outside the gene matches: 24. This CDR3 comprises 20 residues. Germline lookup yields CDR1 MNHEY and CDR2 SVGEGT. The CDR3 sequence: CASRPLAGSGRALLGETQYF. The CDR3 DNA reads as TGTGCCAGCCGCCCCCTAGCGGGTAGCGGGAGGGCCCTACTAGGAGAGACCCAGTACTTC.

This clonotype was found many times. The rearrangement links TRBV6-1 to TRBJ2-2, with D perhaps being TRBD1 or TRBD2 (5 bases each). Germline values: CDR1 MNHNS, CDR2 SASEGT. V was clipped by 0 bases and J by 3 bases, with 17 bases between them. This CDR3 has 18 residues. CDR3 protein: CASSEAVGVASYTGELFF. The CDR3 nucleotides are TGTGCCAGCAGTGAAGCGGTAGGGGTAGCGTCTTACACCGGGGAGCTGTTTTTT.

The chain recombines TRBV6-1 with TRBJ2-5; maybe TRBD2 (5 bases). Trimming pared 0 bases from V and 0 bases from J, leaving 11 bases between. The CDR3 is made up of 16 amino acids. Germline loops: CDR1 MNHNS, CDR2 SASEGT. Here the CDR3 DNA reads TGTGCCAGCAGTGAAGCTCGGCGGAGGTACCAAGAGACCCAGTACTTC. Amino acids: CASSEARRRYQETQYF.

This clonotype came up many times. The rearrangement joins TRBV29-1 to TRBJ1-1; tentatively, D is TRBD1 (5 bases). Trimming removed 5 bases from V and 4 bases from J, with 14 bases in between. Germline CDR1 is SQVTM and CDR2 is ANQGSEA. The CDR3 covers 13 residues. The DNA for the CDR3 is TGCAGCGTTTCCGGGACGGGGAGCACTGAAGCTTTCTTT. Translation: CSVSGTGSTEAFF.

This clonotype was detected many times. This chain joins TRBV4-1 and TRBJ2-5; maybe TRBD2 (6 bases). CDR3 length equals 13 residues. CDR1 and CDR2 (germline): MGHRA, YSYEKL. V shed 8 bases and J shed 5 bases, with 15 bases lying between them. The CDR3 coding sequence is TGCGCCAGCGGGAGACTAGTCTCCGAGACCCAGTACTTC. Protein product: CASGRLVSETQYF.

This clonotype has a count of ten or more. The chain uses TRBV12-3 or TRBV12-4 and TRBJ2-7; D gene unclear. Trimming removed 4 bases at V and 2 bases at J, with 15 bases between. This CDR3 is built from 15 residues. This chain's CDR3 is CASSYSLGPTYEQYF. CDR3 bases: TGTGCCAGCAGTTACTCGCTAGGGCCGACCTACGAGCAGTACTTC.

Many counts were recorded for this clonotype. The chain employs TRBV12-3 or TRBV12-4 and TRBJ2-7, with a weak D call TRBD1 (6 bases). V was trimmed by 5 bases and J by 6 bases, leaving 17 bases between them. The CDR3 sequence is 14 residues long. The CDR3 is CASSPPGQRPEQYF. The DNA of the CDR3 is TGTGCCAGCAGTCCACCGGGACAAAGGCCCGAGCAGTACTTC.

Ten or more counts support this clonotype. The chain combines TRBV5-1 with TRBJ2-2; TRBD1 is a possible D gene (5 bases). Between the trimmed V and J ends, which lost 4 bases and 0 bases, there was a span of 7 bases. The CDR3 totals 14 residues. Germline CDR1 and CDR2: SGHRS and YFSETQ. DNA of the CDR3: TGCGCCAGCAGCAGACAGTCGAACACCGGGGAGCTGTTTTTT. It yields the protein CASSRQSNTGELFF.

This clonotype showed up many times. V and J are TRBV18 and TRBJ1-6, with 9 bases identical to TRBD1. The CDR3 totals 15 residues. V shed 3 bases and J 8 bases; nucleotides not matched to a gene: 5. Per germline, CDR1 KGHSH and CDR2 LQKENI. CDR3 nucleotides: TGTGCCAGCTCACCTTTGGACAGGGGACATTCACCCCTCCACTTT. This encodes CASSPLDRGHSPLHF.

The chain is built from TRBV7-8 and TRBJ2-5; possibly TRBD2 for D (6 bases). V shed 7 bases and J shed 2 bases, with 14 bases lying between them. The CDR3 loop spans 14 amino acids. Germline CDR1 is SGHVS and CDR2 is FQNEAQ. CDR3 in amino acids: CASTRGSNQETQYF. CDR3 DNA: TGTGCCAGCACCCGGGGGTCGAATCAAGAGACCCAGTACTTC.

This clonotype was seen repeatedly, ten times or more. The CDR3 coding sequence is TGCAGTGCCGACGGGGCTAACTCCTACGAGCAGTACTTC. Protein product: CSADGANSYEQYF. The chain has TRBV20-1 and TRBJ2-7; D is perhaps TRBD1 or TRBD2 (5 bases each). V lost 6 bases and J lost 0, with 12 bases in between. Germline CDR1 is DFQATT and CDR2 is SNEGSKA (reference sequence). CDR3 length: 13 residues.